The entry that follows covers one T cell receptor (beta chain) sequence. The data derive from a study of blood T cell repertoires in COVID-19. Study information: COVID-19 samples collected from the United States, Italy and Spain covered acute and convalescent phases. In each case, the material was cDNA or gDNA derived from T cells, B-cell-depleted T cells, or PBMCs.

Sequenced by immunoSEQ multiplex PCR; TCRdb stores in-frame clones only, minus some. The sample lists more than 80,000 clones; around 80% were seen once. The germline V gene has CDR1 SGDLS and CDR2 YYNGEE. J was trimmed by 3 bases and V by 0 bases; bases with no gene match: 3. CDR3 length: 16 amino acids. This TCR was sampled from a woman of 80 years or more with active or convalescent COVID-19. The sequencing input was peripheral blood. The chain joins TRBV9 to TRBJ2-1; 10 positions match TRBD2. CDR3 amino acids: CASSVVAGGLYNEQFF. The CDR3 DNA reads TGTGCCAGCAGCGTAGTAGCGGGGGGACTCTACAATGAGCAGTTCTTC.